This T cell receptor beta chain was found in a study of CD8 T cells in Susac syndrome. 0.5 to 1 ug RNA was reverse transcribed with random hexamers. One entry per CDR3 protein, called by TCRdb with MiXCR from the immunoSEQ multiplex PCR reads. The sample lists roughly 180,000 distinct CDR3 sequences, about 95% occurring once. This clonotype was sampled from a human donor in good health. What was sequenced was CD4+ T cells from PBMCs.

In nucleotides, the CDR3 is TGTGCCAGCAGTTTATGGGACGTAACGAGCCAAGAGACCCAGTACTTC. This encodes CASSLWDVTSQETQYF. V gene TRBV28 combines with J gene TRBJ2-5; the D is unclear. V was trimmed by 0 bases and J by 1 base, leaving 12 bases between them. Germline V CDR1 and CDR2: MDHEN, SYDVKM. The CDR3 consists of 16 residues.